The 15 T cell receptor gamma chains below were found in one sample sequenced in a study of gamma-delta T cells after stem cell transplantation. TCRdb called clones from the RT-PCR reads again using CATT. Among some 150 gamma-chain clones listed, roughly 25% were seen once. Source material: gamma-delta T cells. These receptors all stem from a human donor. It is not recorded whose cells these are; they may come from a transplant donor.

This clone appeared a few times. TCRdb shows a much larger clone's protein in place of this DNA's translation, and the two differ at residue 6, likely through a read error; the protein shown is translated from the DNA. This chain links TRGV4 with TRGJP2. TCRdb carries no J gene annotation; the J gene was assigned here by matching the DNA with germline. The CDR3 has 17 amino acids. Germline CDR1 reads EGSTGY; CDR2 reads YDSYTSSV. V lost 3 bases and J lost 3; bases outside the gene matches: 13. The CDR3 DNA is TGTGCCACCTGGGATAAGGGGCGTATGGGTAGTGATTGGATCAAGACGTTT. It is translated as CATWDKGRMGSDWIKTF.

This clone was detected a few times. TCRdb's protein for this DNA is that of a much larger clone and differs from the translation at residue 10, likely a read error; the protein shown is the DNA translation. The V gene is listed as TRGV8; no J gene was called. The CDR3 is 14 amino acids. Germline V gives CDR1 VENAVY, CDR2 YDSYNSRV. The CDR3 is CATWDNTTGRFEIF. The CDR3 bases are TGTGCCACCTGGGATAATACCACTGGTCGGTTCGAGATATTT.

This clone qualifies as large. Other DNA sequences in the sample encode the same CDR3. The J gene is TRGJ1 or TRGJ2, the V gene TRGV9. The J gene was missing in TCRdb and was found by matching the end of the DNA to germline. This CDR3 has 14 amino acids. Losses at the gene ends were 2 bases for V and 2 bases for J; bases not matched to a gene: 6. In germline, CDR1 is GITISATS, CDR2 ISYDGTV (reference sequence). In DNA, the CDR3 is TGTGCCTTGTGGGAGGGCCTCTATTATTATAAGAAACTCTTT. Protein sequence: CALWEGLYYYKKLF.

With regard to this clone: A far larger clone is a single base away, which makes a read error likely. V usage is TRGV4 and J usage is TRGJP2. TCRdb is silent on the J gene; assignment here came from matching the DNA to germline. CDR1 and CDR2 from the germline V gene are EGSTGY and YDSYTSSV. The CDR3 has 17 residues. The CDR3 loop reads CATWDEGRMGSDWTKTF. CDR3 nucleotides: TGTGCCACCTGGGATGAGGGGCGTATGGGTAGTGATTGGACCAAGACGTTT.

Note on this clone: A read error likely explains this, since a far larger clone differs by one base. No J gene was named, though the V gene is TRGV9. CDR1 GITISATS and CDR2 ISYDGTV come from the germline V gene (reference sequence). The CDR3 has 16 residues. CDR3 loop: CALWEEQELGKKIEVF. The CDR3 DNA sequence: TGTGCCTTGTGGGAGGAACAAGAGTTGGGCAAAAAAATCGAGGTATTT.

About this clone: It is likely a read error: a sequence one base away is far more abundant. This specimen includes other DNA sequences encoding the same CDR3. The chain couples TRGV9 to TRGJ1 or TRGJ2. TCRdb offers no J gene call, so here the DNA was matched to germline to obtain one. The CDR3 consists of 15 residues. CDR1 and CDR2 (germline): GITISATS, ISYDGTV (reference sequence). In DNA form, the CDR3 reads TGTGCCCTGTGGGAGGTGCACGAGAGTTATTATAAGAAACTCTTT. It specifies CALWEVHESYYKKLF.

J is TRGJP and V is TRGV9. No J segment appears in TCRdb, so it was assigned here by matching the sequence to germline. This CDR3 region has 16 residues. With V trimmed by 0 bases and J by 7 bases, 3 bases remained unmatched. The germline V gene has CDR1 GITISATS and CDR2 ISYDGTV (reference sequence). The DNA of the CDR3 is TGTGCCTTGTGGGAGGTGCGCGAGTTGGGCAAAAAAATCAAGGTATTT. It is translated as CALWEVRELGKKIKVF.

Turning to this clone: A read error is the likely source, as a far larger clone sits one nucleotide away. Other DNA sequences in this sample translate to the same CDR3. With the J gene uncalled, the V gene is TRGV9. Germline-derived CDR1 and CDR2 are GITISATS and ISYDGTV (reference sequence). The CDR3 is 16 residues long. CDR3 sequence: CALWEAQELGKKIKVF. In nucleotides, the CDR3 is TGTGCCTTGTGGGAGGCGCAAGAGTTGGGCAAAAAAATCAAGGTATTC.

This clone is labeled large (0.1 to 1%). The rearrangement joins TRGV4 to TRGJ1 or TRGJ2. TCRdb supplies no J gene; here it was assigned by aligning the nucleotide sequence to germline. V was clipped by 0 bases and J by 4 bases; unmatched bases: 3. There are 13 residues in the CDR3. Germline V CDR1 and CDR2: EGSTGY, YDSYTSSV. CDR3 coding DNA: TGTGCCACCTGGGATGGGCGGTATTATAAGAAACTCTTT. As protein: CATWDGRYYKKLF.

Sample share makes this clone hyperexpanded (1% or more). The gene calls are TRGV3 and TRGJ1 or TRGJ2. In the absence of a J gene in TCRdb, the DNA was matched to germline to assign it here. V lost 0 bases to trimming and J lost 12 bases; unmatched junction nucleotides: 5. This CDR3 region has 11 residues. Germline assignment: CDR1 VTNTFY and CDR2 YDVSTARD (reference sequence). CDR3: CATWDRPTKLF. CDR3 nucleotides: TGTGCCACCTGGGACAGGCCTACGAAACTCTTT.

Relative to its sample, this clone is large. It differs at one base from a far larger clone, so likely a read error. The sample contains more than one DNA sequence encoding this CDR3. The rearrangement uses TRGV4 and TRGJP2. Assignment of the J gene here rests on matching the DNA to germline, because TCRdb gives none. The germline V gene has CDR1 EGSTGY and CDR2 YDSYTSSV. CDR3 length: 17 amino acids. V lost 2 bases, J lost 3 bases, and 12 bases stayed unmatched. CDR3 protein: CATWDEGRMGSDWIKTF. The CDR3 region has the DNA TGTGCCACCTGGGATGAGGGGCGCATGGGTAGTGATTGGATCAAGACGTTT.

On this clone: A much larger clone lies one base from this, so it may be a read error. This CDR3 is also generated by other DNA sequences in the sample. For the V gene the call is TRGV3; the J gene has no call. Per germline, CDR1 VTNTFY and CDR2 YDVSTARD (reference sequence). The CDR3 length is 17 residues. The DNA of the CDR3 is TGTGCCACCTGGGACAGGTTCTCGGTTTTCGGTTATTATAAGAAACTCTTC. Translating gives CATWDRFSVFGYYKKLF.

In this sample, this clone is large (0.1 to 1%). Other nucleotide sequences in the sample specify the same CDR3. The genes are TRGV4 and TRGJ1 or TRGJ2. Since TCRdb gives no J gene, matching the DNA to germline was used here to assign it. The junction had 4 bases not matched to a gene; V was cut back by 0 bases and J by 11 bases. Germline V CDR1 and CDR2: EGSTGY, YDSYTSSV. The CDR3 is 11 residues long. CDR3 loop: CATWDGRQKLF. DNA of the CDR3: TGTGCCACCTGGGATGGGCGCCAGAAACTCTTT.

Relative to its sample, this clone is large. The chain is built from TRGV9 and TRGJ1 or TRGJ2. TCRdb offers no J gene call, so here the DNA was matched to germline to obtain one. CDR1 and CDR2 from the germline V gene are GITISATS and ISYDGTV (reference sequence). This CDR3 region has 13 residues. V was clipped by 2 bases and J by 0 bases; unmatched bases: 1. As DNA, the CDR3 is TGTGCCTTGTGGGAGGCGAATTATTATAAGAAACTCTTT. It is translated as CALWEANYYKKLF.

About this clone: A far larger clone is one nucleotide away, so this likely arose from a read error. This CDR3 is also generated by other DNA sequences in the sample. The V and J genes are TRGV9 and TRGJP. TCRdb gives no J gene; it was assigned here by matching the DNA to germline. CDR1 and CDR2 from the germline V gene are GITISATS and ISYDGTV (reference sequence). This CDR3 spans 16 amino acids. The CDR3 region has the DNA TGTGCCTTGTGGGAGGCGCAAGAGTTGGGTAAAAAAATCAAGGTATTT. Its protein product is CALWEAQELGKKIKVF.